One T cell receptor beta chain is described in this entry. The antigen is undetermined. Both about-4-week and about-12-week second-dose recipients were combined. This sample is drawn from a study of T cell responses to AZD1222 COVID-19 vaccine. Germline V gene sequence: CDR1 DFQATT, CDR2 SNEGSKA (reference sequence). V lost 3 bases, J lost 7 bases, and 9 bases lay in between. This CDR3 is 11 amino acids long. Study findings and constraints: Donor demographics were predominantly white British with a female majority; clonal diversity may be underestimated. There were repertoire samples only from the period after the peak T cell response. Targets within unmutated variant regions were reportedly found for nearly half of spike-specific TCRs.

The assay was immunoSEQ multiplex PCR, and TCRdb's table has in-frame clones only and misses some. The sample includes some 74,000 clones, 87% seen only once; the top ten take 1% to 1.5%. The chain employs TRBV20-1 and TRBJ1-2; tentative D call: TRBD1 (6 bases). The sequenced sample was peripheral blood, obtained 28 days after the second AZD1222 dose. The clonotype comes from an adult who received the AZD1222 COVID-19 vaccine. CDR3 DNA sequence: TGCAGTGCTAGCGGGGGCGTTGGCTACACCTTC. Translating gives CSASGGVGYTF.